This T cell receptor (beta chain) was recovered during a study of blood T cell repertoires in COVID-19. Study-wide background: Sources were T cells, B-cell-depleted T cells, or PBMCs; the material itself was cDNA or gDNA.

Assay: immunoSEQ multiplex PCR; the TCRdb copy retains only in-frame clones and omits some. The sample contains about 270,000 clones, around 88% of which appear only once. V lost 2 bases, J lost 0 bases, and 8 bases lay in between. Germline V gives CDR1 KGHSH, CDR2 LQKENI. This CDR3 is 15 amino acids long. The source material was peripheral blood. J is TRBJ2-1 and V is TRBV18; D remains ambiguous. This receptor was identified in an older man with acute or convalescent COVID-19. The CDR3 is CASSPSVDSYNEQFF. CDR3 nucleotide sequence: TGTGCCAGCTCACCATCGGTAGACTCCTACAATGAGCAGTTCTTC.